This T cell receptor beta chain appears in the sequencing data of a study of T cells after yellow fever vaccination. The CDR3 length is 14 residues. The ends were cut back, 1 base at V and 5 bases at J, with 11 bases in the middle. TCRdb processed the 5' RACE reads anew with MiXCR; each CDR3 protein has one entry. The table has more than 300,000 distinct CDR3 sequences, around 7% seen once. The chain carries TRBV12-3 or TRBV12-4 and TRBJ1-2; weak D call: TRBD1 (5 bases). Sample: PBMCs, taken about 49 days after the first yellow fever vaccination. This TCR was sampled from a man between 18 and 29 years old who received the YFV17D yellow fever vaccine. The chain's CDR3 is CASSLVPGMYGYTF. DNA for the CDR3: TGTGCCAGCAGTTTAGTCCCAGGGATGTATGGCTACACCTTC.